Presented here are 27 T cell receptor beta chains from one specimen sequenced in a study of T-cell memory formation after mild COVID-19. TCRdb re-called the 5' RACE reads with MiXCR, one entry per CDR3 protein. The table has approximately 450,000 distinct CDR3 sequences, 18% seen once; the top ten hold around an eighth. Sequences were obtained from PBMCs or a T cell subset sorted from them (not recorded which). The receptors were gathered from an adult woman who had mild COVID-19 (a few samples of this study predate the infection). Cell type and time point are not known.

This clonotype was seen only a few times. The chain is built from TRBV12-3 or TRBV12-4 and TRBJ1-1; D gene unclear. The CDR3 sequence is 14 residues long. Deletions cut 2 bases from V and 2 bases from J, with 9 bases between. As DNA, the CDR3 is TGTGCCAGCAGTTTACTGGCCGTAAACACTGAAGCTTTCTTT. Encoded protein: CASSLLAVNTEAFF.

This chain connects TRBV7-2 to TRBJ2-4, with TRBD1 identical over 9 bases. From germline, CDR1 is SGHTA and CDR2 FQGNSA. The CDR3 length is 16 residues. With 3 bases clipped from V and 2 bases from J, the junction kept 5 bases outside the gene matches. The CDR3 loop is CASSFGGQGPKNIQYF. DNA for the CDR3: TGTGCCAGCAGCTTTGGGGGACAGGGTCCCAAAAACATTCAGTACTTC.

The gene calls are TRBV10-3 and TRBJ2-1; D is undetermined. Germline V CDR1 and CDR2: ENHRY, SYGVKD. The CDR3 runs 13 residues. V was pared by 0 bases and J by 10 bases, with 10 bases between. This chain's CDR3 is CAISESWVEEQFF. CDR3 sequence (DNA): TGTGCCATCAGTGAGTCTTGGGTTGAGGAGCAGTTCTTC.

V gene TRBV7-9 combines with J gene TRBJ2-1; tentative D call: TRBD1 (7 bases). Germline CDR1 is SEHNR and CDR2 is FQNEAQ (reference sequence). Trimming removed 4 bases from V and 0 bases from J, with 16 bases in between. The CDR3 length is 17 residues. This CDR3 reads CASSSQGGGNSYNEQFF. The DNA of the CDR3 is TGTGCCAGCAGCTCGCAAGGGGGCGGGAACTCCTACAATGAGCAGTTCTTC.

The chain links TRBV29-1 to TRBJ1-1, with unresolved D. The germline V gene encodes CDR1 SQVTM and CDR2 ANQGSEA. CDR3 length: 12 amino acids. Trimming took 6 bases from V and 10 from J, leaving 18 bases between them. The CDR3: CSVVGLHPLAFF. The CDR3 DNA sequence: TGCAGCGTCGTTGGACTCCACCCGTTAGCTTTCTTT.

The chain links TRBV11-2 to TRBJ2-3; 8 bases agree with TRBD2. The V gene end was trimmed by 5 bases and the J gene end by 6 bases; junction bases not matched to a gene: 10. CDR3 length: 15 residues. CDR1 and CDR2 (germline): SGHAT, FQNNGV. CDR3 nucleotide sequence: TGTGCCAGCAGCCCTCGGGGGGGAATCAGCGATACGCAGTATTTT. It specifies CASSPRGGISDTQYF.

This chain uses TRBV5-1 with TRBJ2-7; D ambiguous. There are 14 residues in the CDR3. Trimming shortened V by 5 bases and J by 2 bases, and 14 bases separated the two germline ends. CDR1 and CDR2 (germline): SGHRS, YFSETQ. CDR3 in amino acids: CASSVAGSTYEQYF. The CDR3 DNA reads TGCGCCAGCAGTGTGGCCGGGTCGACCTACGAGCAGTACTTC. Based on the CDR3 plus reference TRBV5-1 and TRBJ2-7, the full variable domain is KAGVTQTPRYLIKTRGQQVTLSCSPISGHRSVSWYQQTPGQGLQFLFEYFSETQRNKGNFPGRFSGRQFSNSRSEMNVSTLELGDSALYLCASSVAGSTYEQYFGPGTRLTVT.

This chain connects TRBV4-1 to TRBJ2-1; D gene ambiguous. The CDR3 covers 16 residues. The V gene's germline CDR1 is MGHRA and CDR2 YSYEKL. Trimming took off 0 bases at V and 0 bases at J, with 9 bases between the two ends. CDR3 in DNA: TGCGCCAGCAGCCAAGAAGCGCCGAGCTCCTACAATGAGCAGTTCTTC. The encoded protein is CASSQEAPSSYNEQFF.

There are a few counts of this clonotype. The chain joins TRBV7-3 to TRBJ2-5; D is ambiguous. CDR1 is SGHTA and CDR2 is FQGTGA in the germline V gene. The ends were cut back, 2 bases at V and 2 bases at J, with 12 bases in the middle. The CDR3 loop spans 15 amino acids. The CDR3 bases are TGTGCCAGCAGCTTAGGTGGGCAGCCACAAGAGACCCAGTACTTC. This codes for CASSLGGQPQETQYF. Using reference TRBV7-3 and TRBJ2-5 for the parts outside the CDR3, the full variable domain is GAGVSQTPSNKVTEKGKYVELRCDPISGHTALYWYRQSLGQGPEFLIYFQGTGAADDSGLPNDRFFAVRPEGSVSTLKIQRTERGDSAVYLCASSLGGQPQETQYFGPGTRLLVL.

The chain joins TRBV5-1 to TRBJ2-3; 7 bases are a match to TRBD2. Germline CDR1 and CDR2: SGHRS and YFSETQ. With 0 bases clipped from V and 5 bases from J, the junction kept 9 bases outside the gene matches. There are 16 residues in the CDR3. CDR3 loop: CASSLVSGRVEDTQYF. The CDR3 DNA is TGCGCCAGCAGCTTGGTCAGTGGGAGGGTCGAAGATACGCAGTATTTT. Using reference TRBV5-1 and TRBJ2-3 for the parts outside the CDR3, the full variable domain is KAGVTQTPRYLIKTRGQQVTLSCSPISGHRSVSWYQQTPGQGLQFLFEYFSETQRNKGNFPGRFSGRQFSNSRSEMNVSTLELGDSALYLCASSLVSGRVEDTQYFGPGTRLTVL.

Ten or more counts support this clonotype. The CDR3, as DNA: TGCGCCAGCAGCGGAGGGGGGCTGGATGAGCAGTTCTTC. Translating gives CASSGGGLDEQFF. V and J are TRBV5-1 and TRBJ2-1; D is possibly TRBD1 or TRBD2 (6 bases each). Per germline, CDR1 SGHRS and CDR2 YFSETQ. The CDR3 sequence is 13 residues long. V lost 4 bases to trimming and J lost 8 bases, with 13 bases between them.

By proportion, this clonotype is medium-sized (0.01 to 0.1%). The chain links TRBV5-4 to TRBJ1-2; no firm D call. The CDR3 runs to 15 residues. CDR1 SGHNT and CDR2 YYREEE come from the germline V gene (reference sequence). Trimming shortened V by 0 bases and J by 2 bases, and 11 bases separated the two germline ends. CDR3 nucleotide sequence: TGTGCCAGCAGCTTGGAGAAGGGAGTCAACTATGGCTACACCTTC. Amino acids: CASSLEKGVNYGYTF.

J is TRBJ1-2 and V is TRBV5-6; possible D gene TRBD1, 5 bases. The V and J ends lost 3 bases and 9 bases respectively, with 12 bases between them. This CDR3 is built from 12 residues. Germline values: CDR1 SGHDT, CDR2 YYEEEE. Here the CDR3 reads CASSSPRDRYTF. As DNA, the CDR3 is TGTGCCAGCAGCTCTCCCCGGGACCGCTACACCTTC.

The CDR3 DNA is TGTGCTAGTGGTTTGGTGGCCTGGGGACAGGGGGGTGTCATGCCTGAAGCTTTCTTT. Translated, it gives CASGLVAWGQGGVMPEAFF. The rearrangement joins TRBV12-5 to TRBJ1-1, with 11 bases aligning to TRBD1. This CDR3 comprises 19 residues. Germline V gene sequence: CDR1 LGHNT, CDR2 FRNRAP. The V segment lost 0 bases and the J segment 6 bases; nucleotides outside the gene matches: 15. The variable domain in full, completed from reference TRBV12-5 and TRBJ1-1, reads DARVTQTPRHKVTEMGQEVTMRCQPILGHNTVFWYRQTMMQGLELLAYFRNRAPLDDSGMPKDRFSAEMPDATLATLKIQPSEPRDSAVYFCASGLVAWGQGGVMPEAFFGQGTRLTVV.

The chain links TRBV9 to TRBJ2-7; 9 bases are shared with TRBD2. CDR3 length: 16 residues. Germline V gives CDR1 SGDLS, CDR2 YYNGEE. After removal of 0 bases from V and 7 bases from J, the junction contained 11 bases not matched to a gene. In DNA, the CDR3 is TGTGCCAGCAGCGTAGTAGTAGCGGGAGATCCTACGGAGCAGTACTTC. It translates to CASSVVVAGDPTEQYF.

This clonotype was observed many times. A read error may account for a junction end that differs from germline. The CDR3 region is CASSSGQGNYGYTF. In DNA form, the CDR3 reads TGTGCCAGCAGCTCGGGACAGGGAAACTATGGCTACACCTTC. The gene calls are TRBV5-1 and TRBJ1-2; 9 bases agree with TRBD1. The CDR3 contains 14 residues. Germline V gene data show CDR1 as SGHRS and CDR2 as YFSETQ.

The table lists this clonotype with a few counts. V and J are TRBV7-6 and TRBJ2-1; TRBD1 matches at 8 bases. J lost 0 bases, V lost 4 bases, and 2 bases had no gene match. The CDR3 contains 15 residues. From germline, CDR1 is SGHVS and CDR2 FNYEAQ. CDR3 region: CASSWTGNSYNEQFF. CDR3 coding DNA: TGTGCCAGCAGCTGGACAGGGAACTCCTACAATGAGCAGTTCTTC.

The chain combines TRBV7-6 with TRBJ1-6; no reliable D call. The germline V gene has CDR1 SGHVS and CDR2 FNYEAQ. The CDR3 is made up of 14 amino acids. Deletions cut 4 bases from V and 9 bases from J, with 13 bases between. The DNA for the CDR3 is TGTGCCAGCAGCTCCTCCGCAAGGAGTTCACCCCTCCACTTT. Protein sequence: CASSSSARSSPLHF.

The V and J genes are TRBV24-1 and TRBJ1-2; 8 positions match TRBD1. CDR3 length: 14 residues. From germline, CDR1 is KGHDR and CDR2 SFDVKD. Losses at the gene ends were 4 bases for V and 8 bases for J; bases not matched to a gene: 8. The DNA of the CDR3 is TGTGCCACCAGTGACCATGACAGGGGACAGGGCTACACCTTC. Amino acids: CATSDHDRGQGYTF.

This chain connects TRBV7-8 to TRBJ1-1; no firm D call. CDR1 and CDR2 from the germline V gene are SGHVS and FQNEAQ. With 2 bases removed from V and 0 bases from J, the gap between germline ends came to 7 bases. The CDR3 runs to 14 residues. The DNA of the CDR3 is TGTGCCAGCAGCTTAAGGGAGGTGAACACTGAAGCTTTCTTT. Amino acids: CASSLREVNTEAFF.

The V and J genes are TRBV9 and TRBJ1-2, with D possibly being TRBD1 (5 bases). CDR3 length: 16 amino acids. Trimming took off 2 bases at V and 0 bases at J, with 14 bases between the two ends. From germline, CDR1 is SGDLS and CDR2 YYNGEE. Here the CDR3 reads CASSVAGQSPNYGYTF. The CDR3 nucleotides read TGTGCCAGCAGCGTTGCGGGGCAGTCTCCTAACTATGGCTACACCTTC.

This clonotype was observed a few times. The chain recombines TRBV19 with TRBJ1-2, with D uncertain. CDR1 and CDR2 (germline): LNHDA, SQIVND (reference sequence). There are 13 residues in the CDR3. V was clipped by 6 bases and J by 2 bases, with 10 bases between them. CDR3 coding DNA: TGTGCCAGTAGGTTCGACGGGAACTATGGCTACACCTTC. Amino acid sequence: CASRFDGNYGYTF.

This chain connects TRBV20-1 to TRBJ2-5, with D perhaps matching TRBD1 (5 bases). V lost 0 bases and J 3 bases, leaving 11 bases between the germline ends. The V gene's germline CDR1 is DFQATT and CDR2 SNEGSKA (reference sequence). This CDR3 has 14 amino acids. The CDR3 here is CSARDPRGKETQYF. In nucleotides, the CDR3 is TGCAGTGCTAGAGATCCAAGGGGTAAAGAGACCCAGTACTTC.

This clonotype was seen ten or more times. The chain is built from TRBV7-9 and TRBJ2-5, with D possibly matching TRBD1 (5 bases). Trimming left V 5 bases short and J 3 bases short, with 16 bases between. The length of the CDR3 is 15 residues. Per the germline V gene, CDR1 is SEHNR and CDR2 is FQNEAQ (reference sequence). Here the CDR3 reads CASSPIGAGKETQYF. DNA of the CDR3: TGTGCCAGCAGCCCGATCGGCGCAGGGAAAGAGACCCAGTACTTC.

V usage is TRBV7-2 and J usage is TRBJ2-1, with unresolved D. V dropped 4 bases and J dropped 2 bases, with 12 bases sitting between them. Germline loops: CDR1 SGHTA, CDR2 FQGNSA. The CDR3 has 15 amino acids. The CDR3 DNA follows: TGTGCCAGCAGCTCAACGGACCTCCCCTACAATGAGCAGTTCTTC. It encodes CASSSTDLPYNEQFF.

This rearrangement joins TRBV18 to TRBJ1-1; D unresolved. The CDR3 is 15 amino acids. Trimming removed 3 bases at V and 0 bases at J, with 11 bases between. Germline lookup yields CDR1 KGHSH and CDR2 LQKENI. The CDR3 here is CASSPSTEMNTEAFF. The DNA for the CDR3 is TGTGCCAGCTCACCTTCGACGGAAATGAACACTGAAGCTTTCTTT.

The V gene is TRBV24-1, the J gene TRBJ2-2; possibly TRBD1 for D (6 bases). This CDR3 contains 15 residues. Germline V gene data show CDR1 as KGHDR and CDR2 as SFDVKD. The V gene lost 9 bases and the J gene lost 5 bases, with 18 bases spanning the gap. For the CDR3, the DNA is TGTGCCACCGGGGGTGCAGGGGTGGATACCGGGGAGCTGTTTTTT. This translates into CATGGAGVDTGELFF.